This TCR beta chain was captured by sequencing in a study of T cells in Graves' hyperthyroidism and ophthalmopathy (dated by TCRdb to the late 2010s). About the full investigation: Peripheral blood was collected at initial diagnosis, before any treatment. The roughly 90 discovery patients were divided at random into training and test sets in a 7:3 ratio. Thyroid tissue and blood T-cell repertoires from more than 5 Graves' hyperthyroidism patients were also compared in the study. According to the paper, TCR Vbeta CDR3 sequencing was carried out on 135 peripheral blood samples, which came from about 45 ophthalmopathy, under 85 hyperthyroidism and 17 progressor patients. After sampling, hyperthyroidism patients received methimazole starting at 30 mg daily, and ophthalmopathy patients received high-dose intravenous methylprednisolone. A discovery cohort of around 100 patients, approximately 44 with Graves' ophthalmopathy and approximately 57 with stable Graves' hyperthyroidism, was used to find distinguishing TCR V-J signatures. Prospective prediction of ophthalmopathy was tested in an independent validation cohort consisting of roughly 20 hyperthyroidism patients and approximately 16 patients who later progressed to ophthalmopathy. On the study overall, not on this receptor specifically: No statistical method was used to set the sample size in advance, and investigators knew the group allocation. Most expanded thyroid clonotypes (frequency above 0.001) were also detected in blood, suggesting blood repertoires may reflect thyroid immune responses. In validation, the model predicted progression to ophthalmopathy a median of roughly six months before onset, with 70% to 71% sensitivity and just under 75% specificity. In cross-validation, a model built on a 13 V-J signature told ophthalmopathy apart from stable hyperthyroidism with 85% to 90% sensitivity and about 81% specificity, and in testing the same model reached 80%/75%.

The TCR beta CDR3 regions were amplified from RNA transcripts. The first round of RT-PCR for the TCR CDR3 was performed with the HTBI primer set and the Qiagen OneStep RT-PCR kit. Libraries were constructed in a second round of multiplex PCR, after which size selection and purification were carried out. Paired-end sequencing of the libraries was performed with 100 bp reads on an Illumina HiSeq2000. Under the source paper's analysis protocol: SOAPnuke was used to process the raw data, with reads discarded if the reads contained adapters or uncalled bases, had a mean Phred below 15, or lacked an exact constant-primer or identifier match. High-quality paired reads were merged using COPE v1.2.5, and each unique nucleotide sequence was defined as a clonotype. Clonotypes were aligned to IMGT TRBV, TRBD and TRBJ reference segments using MiTCR v1.1. Only V-J combinations with frequency above 0.0001, covering approximately 99% of repertoires, were analysed. A TCS score was defined as the ratio of F50 (clonal expansion) to E x V (chaos), with BLOSUM62-based TCRdist applied between CDR3 peptides within each V-J. Welch's t-statistics and random forest reduced around 550 V-J features to 13, which were used in a naive Bayes classifier (R e1071). Starting from the raw public reads, TCRdb applied fastp trimming at Q25, assembled clones with MiXCR and retained in-frame beta chains. Rows merge per CDR3 protein into single entries with the most common DNA and genes. It is TCRdb's table, rather than the study itself, that gives the V and J calls and clone size. In all, the sample holds around 250,000 distinct CDR3 sequences, and about 15% of those were seen once. 13% of the sample comes from the top ten.

Trimmed from V: 5 bases; trimmed from J: 8 bases; junction bases lacking a gene match: 8. From its cysteine to its phenylalanine, the CDR3 spans 13 amino acids. Only CDR3 DNA is held: 39 bases, read in frame from base 1. Taken from the germline V gene (reference sequence), the CDR1 and CDR2 loops are MNHEY and SMNVEV. Comments on this clonotype: Which antigen it targets is not known. The input lacks base qualities; no much larger clone sits a single base away.

Hyperthyroidism patients were newly diagnosed, had a disease duration of under 2 months, and were aged 18 to 65 years. Any patient with an uncontrolled infection, another autoimmune disease, pregnancy or lactation was excluded. Clinical symptoms, serum thyroxine and TRAb, thyroid ultrasound, and orbital computed tomography formed the basis for the diagnoses. For progressor patients, blood was drawn at the first diagnosis of hyperthyroidism, before any ophthalmopathy symptoms had appeared. Ficoll-Paque density gradient centrifugation was used to isolate PBMCs from around 10 ml of fresh peripheral blood. Patients classed as progressors first received a Graves' hyperthyroidism diagnosis and then went on to develop ophthalmopathy during follow-up. Total RNA was extracted with Trizol reagent, and quality was checked on an Agilent 2100 Bioanalyzer.

The sequence is built from TRBV27 and TRBJ1-2, with TRBD1 matching 7 junction bases. The TCR sequence derives from a woman aged 40 to 49 with Graves' hyperthyroidism that later progressed to Graves' ophthalmopathy. The specimen sequenced was blood. The DNA reads TGTGCCAGCAGTATCACAGGGGTGGAAGGCTACACCTTC. The resulting protein is CASSITGVEGYTF.